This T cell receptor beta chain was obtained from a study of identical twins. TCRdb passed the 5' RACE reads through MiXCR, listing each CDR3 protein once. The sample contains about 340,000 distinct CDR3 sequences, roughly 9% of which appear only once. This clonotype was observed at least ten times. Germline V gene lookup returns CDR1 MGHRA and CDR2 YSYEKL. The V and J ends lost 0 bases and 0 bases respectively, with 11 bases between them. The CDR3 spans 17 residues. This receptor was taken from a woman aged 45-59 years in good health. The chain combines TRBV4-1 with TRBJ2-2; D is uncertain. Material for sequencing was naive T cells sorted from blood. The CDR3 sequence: CASSQDQLKANTGELFF. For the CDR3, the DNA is TGCGCCAGCAGCCAAGATCAGCTGAAGGCGAACACCGGGGAGCTGTTTTTT.